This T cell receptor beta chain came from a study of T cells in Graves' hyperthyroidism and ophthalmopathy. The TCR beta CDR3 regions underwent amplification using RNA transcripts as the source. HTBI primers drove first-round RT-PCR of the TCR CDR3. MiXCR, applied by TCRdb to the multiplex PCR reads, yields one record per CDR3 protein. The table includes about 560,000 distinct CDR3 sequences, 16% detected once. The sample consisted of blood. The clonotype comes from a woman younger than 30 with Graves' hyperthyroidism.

For the CDR3, the DNA is TGCAGTGCGGGCCGACTAGCGGGAAAAGAGACCCAGTACTTC. Translation: CSAGRLAGKETQYF. The V call is TRBV20-1, the J call TRBJ2-5, with 11 bases fitting TRBD2. Germline assignment: CDR1 DFQATT and CDR2 SNEGSKA (reference sequence). The CDR3 runs to 14 residues. J lost 3 bases, V lost 6 bases, and 6 bases had no gene match.